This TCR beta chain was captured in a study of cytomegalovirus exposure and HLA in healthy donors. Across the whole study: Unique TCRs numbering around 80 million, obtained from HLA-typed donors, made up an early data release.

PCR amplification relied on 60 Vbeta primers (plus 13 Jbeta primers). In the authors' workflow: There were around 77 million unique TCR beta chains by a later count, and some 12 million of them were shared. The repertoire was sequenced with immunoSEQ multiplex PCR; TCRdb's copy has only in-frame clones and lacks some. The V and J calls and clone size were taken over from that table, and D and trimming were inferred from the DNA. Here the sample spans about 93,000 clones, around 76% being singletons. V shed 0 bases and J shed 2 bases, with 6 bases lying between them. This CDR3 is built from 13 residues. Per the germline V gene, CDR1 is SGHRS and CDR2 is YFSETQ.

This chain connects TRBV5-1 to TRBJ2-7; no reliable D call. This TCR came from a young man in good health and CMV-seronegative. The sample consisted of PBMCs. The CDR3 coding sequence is TGCGCCAGCAGCTTGGCTCAGGCCTACGAGCAGTACTTC. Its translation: CASSLAQAYEQYF.